This note documents a single T cell receptor beta chain sequence. What it binds is unknown. V lost 8 bases and J 6 bases, leaving 10 bases between the germline ends. The CDR3 has 12 residues. Germline CDR1 is LNHDA and CDR2 is SQIVND (reference sequence). This sample stems from a study of T cell repertoires in cytomegalovirus infection. Across the study: The study used recently identified HLA-C-restricted and well-studied HLA-B-restricted CMV epitopes. A matching HLA type, together with CMV infection, was signaled by public TCR beta signatures.

TCRdb reprocessed the reads with MiXCR, giving one entry per CDR3 protein. Among some 940,000 distinct CDR3 sequences, roughly 31% were seen once, and the ten largest hold around 15%. This clonotype was sampled from a human donor in good health (CMV status not recorded). Some clones in this sample may be carry-over from other donors' samples. Specimen: cultured CD8+ T cells from PBMCs, collected from culture after CMV antigen stimulation. This chain uses TRBV19 with TRBJ2-2; a possible D gene is TRBD1 (6 bases). The DNA for the CDR3 is TGTGCCAGTCAAGGGGGAGCCGGGGAGCTGTTTTTT. Protein sequence: CASQGGAGELFF.